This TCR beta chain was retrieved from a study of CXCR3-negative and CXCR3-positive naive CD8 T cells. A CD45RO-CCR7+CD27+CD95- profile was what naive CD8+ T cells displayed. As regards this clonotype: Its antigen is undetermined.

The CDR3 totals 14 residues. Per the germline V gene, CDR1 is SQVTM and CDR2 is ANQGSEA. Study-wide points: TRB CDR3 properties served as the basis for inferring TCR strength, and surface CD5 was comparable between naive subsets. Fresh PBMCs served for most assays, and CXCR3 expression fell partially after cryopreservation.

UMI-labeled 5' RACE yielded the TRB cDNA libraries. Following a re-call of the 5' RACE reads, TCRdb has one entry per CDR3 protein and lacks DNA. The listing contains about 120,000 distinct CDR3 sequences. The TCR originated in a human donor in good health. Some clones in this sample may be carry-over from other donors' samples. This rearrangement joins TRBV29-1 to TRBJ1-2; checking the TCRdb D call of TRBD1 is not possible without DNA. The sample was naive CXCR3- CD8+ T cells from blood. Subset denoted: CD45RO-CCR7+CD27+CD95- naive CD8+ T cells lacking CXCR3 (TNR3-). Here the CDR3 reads CSVEDERGNYGYTF.